This T cell receptor (beta chain) emerged from a study of CD8 T cells in Susac syndrome. Findings and caveats of the study: Only a relatively small number of individuals were included in the TCR sequencing and HLA analysis.

cDNA came from 0.5 to 1 ug RNA primed by random hexamers. An immunoSEQ multiplex PCR generated amplified TCR beta CDR3 products spanning 54 Vbeta and 13 Jbeta. TCRdb itself ran the immunoSEQ multiplex PCR reads through MiXCR, one entry per CDR3 protein. Here the sample spans about 200,000 distinct CDR3 sequences, approximately 94% being singletons. On this clonotype: Its antigen remains unknown.

Germline CDR1 reads SGDLS; CDR2 reads YYNGEE. This CDR3 comprises 12 residues. V lost 0 bases and J 6 bases, leaving 3 bases between the germline ends. CD8+ and CD4+ T cells from blood underwent TCR beta sequencing, which was carried out in a high-throughput format. TEMRA cells were FACS-enriched, unlike CD8+ and CD4+ T cells, which were negatively isolated. The specimen sequenced was CD4+ T cells from PBMCs. The gene calls are TRBV9 and TRBJ2-2; D gene uncertain. This receptor was taken from a human donor with multiple sclerosis. CDR3 nucleotides: TGTGCCAGCAGCGTAGTGGCCGGGGAGCTGTTTTTT. Its translation is CASSVVAGELFF. Combining the CDR3 with reference TRBV9 and TRBJ2-2 gives the whole variable domain DSGVTQTPKHLITATGQRVTLRCSPRSGDLSVYWYQQSLDQGLQFLIQYYNGEERAKGNILERFSAQQFPDLHSELNLSSLELGDSALYFCASSVVAGELFFGEGSRLTVL.